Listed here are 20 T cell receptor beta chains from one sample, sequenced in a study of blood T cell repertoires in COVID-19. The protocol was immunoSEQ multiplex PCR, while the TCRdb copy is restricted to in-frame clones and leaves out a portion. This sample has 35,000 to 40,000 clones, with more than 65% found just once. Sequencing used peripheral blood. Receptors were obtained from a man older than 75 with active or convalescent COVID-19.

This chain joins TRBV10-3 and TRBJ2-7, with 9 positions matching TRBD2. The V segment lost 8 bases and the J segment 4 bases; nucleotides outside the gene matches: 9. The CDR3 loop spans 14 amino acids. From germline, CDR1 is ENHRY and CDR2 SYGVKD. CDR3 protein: CAISNSGGYYEQYF. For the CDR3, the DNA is TGTGCCATCTCAAATAGCGGGGGTTATTACGAGCAGTACTTC.

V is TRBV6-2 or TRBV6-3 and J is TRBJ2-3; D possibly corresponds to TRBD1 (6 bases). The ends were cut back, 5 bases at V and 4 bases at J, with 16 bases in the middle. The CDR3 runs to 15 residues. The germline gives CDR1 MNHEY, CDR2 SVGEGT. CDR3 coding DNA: TGTGCCAGCAGTATGCCAAGGCAGGGGTCAGATACGCAGTATTTT. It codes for CASSMPRQGSDTQYF.

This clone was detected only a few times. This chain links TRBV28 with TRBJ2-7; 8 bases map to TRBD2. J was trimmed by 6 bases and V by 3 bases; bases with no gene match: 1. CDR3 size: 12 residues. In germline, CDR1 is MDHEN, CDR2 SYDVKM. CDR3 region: CASSFGGAEQYF. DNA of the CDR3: TGTGCCAGCAGTTTCGGGGGGGCCGAGCAGTACTTC.

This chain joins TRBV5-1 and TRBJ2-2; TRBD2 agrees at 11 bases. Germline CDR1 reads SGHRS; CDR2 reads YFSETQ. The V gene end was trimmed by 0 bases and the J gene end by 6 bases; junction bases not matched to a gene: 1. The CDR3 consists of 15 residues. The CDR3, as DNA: TGCGCCAGCAGCTTGGGACTAGCGGGATCCGGGGAGCTGTTTTTT. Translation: CASSLGLAGSGELFF.

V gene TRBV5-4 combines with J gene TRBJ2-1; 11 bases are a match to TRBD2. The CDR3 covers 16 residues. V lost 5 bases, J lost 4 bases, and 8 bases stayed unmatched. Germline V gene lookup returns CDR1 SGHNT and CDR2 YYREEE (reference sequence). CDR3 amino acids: CASRRSGTSGYNEQFF. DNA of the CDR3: TGTGCCAGCAGACGGTCCGGGACTAGCGGATACAATGAGCAGTTCTTC.

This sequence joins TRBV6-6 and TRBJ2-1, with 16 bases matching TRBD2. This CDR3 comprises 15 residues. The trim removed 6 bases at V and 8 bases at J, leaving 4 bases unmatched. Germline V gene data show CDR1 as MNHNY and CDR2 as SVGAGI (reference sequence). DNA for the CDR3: TGTGCCAGCAGACCGGGACTAGCGGGGGGGGATGAGCAGTTCTTC. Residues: CASRPGLAGGDEQFF.

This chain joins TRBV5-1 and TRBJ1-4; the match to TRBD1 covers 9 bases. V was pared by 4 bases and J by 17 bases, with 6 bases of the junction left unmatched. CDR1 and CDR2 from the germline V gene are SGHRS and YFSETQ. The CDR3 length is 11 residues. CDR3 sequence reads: CASSGGQGLFF. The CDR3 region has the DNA TGCGCCAGCAGCGGGGGACAGGGCCTATTTTTT.

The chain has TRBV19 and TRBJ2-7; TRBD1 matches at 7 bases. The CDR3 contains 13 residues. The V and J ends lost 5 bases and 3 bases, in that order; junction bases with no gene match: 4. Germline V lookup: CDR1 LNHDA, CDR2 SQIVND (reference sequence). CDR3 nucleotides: TGTGCCAGTAGTGATACAGGGGTCTACGAGCAGTACTTC. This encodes CASSDTGVYEQYF.

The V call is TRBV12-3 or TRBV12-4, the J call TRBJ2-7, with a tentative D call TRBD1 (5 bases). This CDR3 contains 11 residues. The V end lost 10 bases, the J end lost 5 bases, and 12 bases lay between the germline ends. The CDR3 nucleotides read TGTGCCACCGGGTCAGGGAACGAGCAGTACTTC. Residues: CATGSGNEQYF.

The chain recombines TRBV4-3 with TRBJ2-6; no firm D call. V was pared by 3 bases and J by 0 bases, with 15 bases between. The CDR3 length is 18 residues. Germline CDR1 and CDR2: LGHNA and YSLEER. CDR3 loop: CASSQQKSGFSGANVLTF. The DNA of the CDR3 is TGCGCCAGCAGCCAGCAGAAGTCAGGCTTCTCTGGGGCCAACGTCCTGACTTTC.

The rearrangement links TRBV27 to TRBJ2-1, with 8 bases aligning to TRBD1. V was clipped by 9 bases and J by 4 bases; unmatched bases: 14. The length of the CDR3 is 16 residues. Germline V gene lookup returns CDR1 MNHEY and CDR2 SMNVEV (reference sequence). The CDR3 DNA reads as TGTGCCAGTAGGAACCTCAGGGGGCAGGGATACAATGAGCAGTTCTTC. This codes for CASRNLRGQGYNEQFF.

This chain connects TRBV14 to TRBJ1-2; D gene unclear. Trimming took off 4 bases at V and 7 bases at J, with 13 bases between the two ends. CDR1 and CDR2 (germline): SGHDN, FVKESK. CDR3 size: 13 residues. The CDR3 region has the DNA TGTGCCAGCAGCCTCCGAGGCGCTGGTGGCTACACCTTC. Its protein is CASSLRGAGGYTF. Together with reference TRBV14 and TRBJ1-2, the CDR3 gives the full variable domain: EAGVTQFPSHSVIEKGQTVTLRCDPISGHDNLYWYRRVMGKEIKFLLHFVKESKQDESGMPNNRFLAERTGGTYSTLKVQPAELEDSGVYFCASSLRGAGGYTFGSGTRLTVV.

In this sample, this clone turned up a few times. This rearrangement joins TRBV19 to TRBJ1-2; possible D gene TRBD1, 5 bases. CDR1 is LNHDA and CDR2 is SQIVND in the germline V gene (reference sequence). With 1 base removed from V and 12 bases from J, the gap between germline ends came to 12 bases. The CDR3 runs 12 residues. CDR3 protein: CASSIASTVNTF. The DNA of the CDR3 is TGTGCCAGTAGTATAGCCTCGACAGTCAACACCTTC.

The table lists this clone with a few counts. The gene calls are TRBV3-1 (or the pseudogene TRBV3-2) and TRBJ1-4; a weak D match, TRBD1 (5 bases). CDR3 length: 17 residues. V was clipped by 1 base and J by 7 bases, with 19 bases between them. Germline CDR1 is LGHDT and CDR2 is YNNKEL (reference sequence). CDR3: CASSQVGRAGPGEKLFF. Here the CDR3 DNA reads TGTGCCAGCAGCCAAGTGGGCAGGGCCGGCCCTGGTGAAAAACTGTTTTTT.

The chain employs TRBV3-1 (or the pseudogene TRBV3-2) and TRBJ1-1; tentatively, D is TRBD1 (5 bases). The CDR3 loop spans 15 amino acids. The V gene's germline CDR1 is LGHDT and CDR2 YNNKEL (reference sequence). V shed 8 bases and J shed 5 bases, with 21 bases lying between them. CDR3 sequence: CASEGYGGKETEAFF. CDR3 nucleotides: TGTGCCAGCGAGGGTTACGGGGGAAAGGAAACTGAAGCTTTCTTT.

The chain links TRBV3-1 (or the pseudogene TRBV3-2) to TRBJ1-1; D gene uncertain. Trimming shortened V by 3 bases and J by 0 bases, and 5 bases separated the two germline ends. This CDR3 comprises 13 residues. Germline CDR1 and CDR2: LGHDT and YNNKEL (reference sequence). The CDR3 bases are TGTGCCAGCAGCCAGGACTTGAACACTGAAGCTTTCTTT. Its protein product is CASSQDLNTEAFF.

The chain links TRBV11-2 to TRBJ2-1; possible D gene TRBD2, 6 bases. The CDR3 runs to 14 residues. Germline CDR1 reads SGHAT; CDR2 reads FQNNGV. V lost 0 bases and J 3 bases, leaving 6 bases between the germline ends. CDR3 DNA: TGTGCCAGCAGCTTAGACGGGAGCTACAATGAGCAGTTCTTC. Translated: CASSLDGSYNEQFF.

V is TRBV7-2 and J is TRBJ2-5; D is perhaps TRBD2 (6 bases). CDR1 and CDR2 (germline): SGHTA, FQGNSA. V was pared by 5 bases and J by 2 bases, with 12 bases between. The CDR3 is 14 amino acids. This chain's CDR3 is CASSPGAAQETQYF. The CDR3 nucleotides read TGTGCCAGCAGCCCGGGAGCGGCACAAGAGACCCAGTACTTC.

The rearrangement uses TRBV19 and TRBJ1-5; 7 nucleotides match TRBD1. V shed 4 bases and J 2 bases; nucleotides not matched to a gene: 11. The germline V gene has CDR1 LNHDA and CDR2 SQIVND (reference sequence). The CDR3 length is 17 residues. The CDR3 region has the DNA TGTGCCAGTAGTAAACGACAGGGATTGGGCGGCAATCAGCCCCAGCATTTT. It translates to CASSKRQGLGGNQPQHF. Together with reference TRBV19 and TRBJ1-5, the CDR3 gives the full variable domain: DGGITQSPKYLFRKEGQNVTLSCEQNLNHDAMYWYRQDPGQGLRLIYYSQIVNDFQKGDIAEGYSVSREKKESFPLTVTSAQKNPTAFYLCASSKRQGLGGNQPQHFGDGTRLSIL.

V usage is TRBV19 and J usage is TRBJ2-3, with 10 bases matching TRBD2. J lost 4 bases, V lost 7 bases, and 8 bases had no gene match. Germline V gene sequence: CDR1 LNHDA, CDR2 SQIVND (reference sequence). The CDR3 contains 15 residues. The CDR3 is CASTTSGVGSDTQYF. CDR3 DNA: TGTGCCAGTACCACTAGCGGGGTTGGTTCAGATACGCAGTATTTT.